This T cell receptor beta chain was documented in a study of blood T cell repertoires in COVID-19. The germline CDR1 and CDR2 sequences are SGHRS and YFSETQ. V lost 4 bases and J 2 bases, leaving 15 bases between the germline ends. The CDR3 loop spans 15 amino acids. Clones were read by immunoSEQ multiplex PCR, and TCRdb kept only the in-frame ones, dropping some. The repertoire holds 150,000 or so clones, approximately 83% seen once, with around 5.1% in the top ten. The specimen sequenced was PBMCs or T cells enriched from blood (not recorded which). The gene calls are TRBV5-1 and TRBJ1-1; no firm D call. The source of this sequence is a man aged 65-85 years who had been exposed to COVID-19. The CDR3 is CASSAATPKNTEAFF. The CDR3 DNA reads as TGCGCCAGCAGCGCGGCGACTCCGAAAAACACTGAAGCTTTCTTT.